The 18 T cell receptor beta chains reported below all come from one sample, sequenced in a study of early stage breast cancer tumors. Method: immunoSEQ multiplex PCR; TCRdb's copy keeps in-frame clones and lacks some. Here the sample spans 12,000 to 15,000 clones, roughly 80% being singletons. The sample consisted of normal breast tissue next to the tumor. The source is a person in their twenties or thirties with breast cancer.

The rearrangement links TRBV14 to TRBJ2-7, with a tentative D call TRBD2 (6 bases). Germline CDR1 reads SGHDN; CDR2 reads FVKESK. The CDR3 sequence is 16 residues long. V was cut by 4 bases and J by 5 bases, with 21 bases left in between. The DNA for the CDR3 is TGTGCCAGCAGCCCGACTAGGCGGGCAGCGGTCGACGAGCAGTACTTC. It is translated as CASSPTRRAAVDEQYF.

This clone has a handful of counts. The DNA for the CDR3 is TGTGCCAGCAGCCCAGGCAGGACCGCGGCCTACAATGAGCAGTTCTTC. It specifies CASSPGRTAAYNEQFF. The chain couples TRBV7-2 to TRBJ2-1; D gene unclear. The CDR3 has 16 residues. Germline CDR1 SGHTA, CDR2 FQGNSA. V was shortened by 5 bases and J by 2 bases, with 16 bases between the two germline ends.

The chain employs TRBV9 and TRBJ2-5; weak D call: TRBD1 (8 bases). The germline V and J ends were trimmed by 4 bases and 3 bases, with 22 bases remaining between them. The CDR3 loop spans 17 amino acids. The V gene's germline CDR1 is SGDLS and CDR2 YYNGEE. The DNA for the CDR3 is TGTGCCAGCAGCCCGGCCAGGGGGCGACGGGGGGAAGAGACCCAGTACTTC. Protein: CASSPARGRRGEETQYF.

The chain has TRBV13 and TRBJ1-6, with D unclear. V was pared by 5 bases and J by 0 bases, with 14 bases between. Germline lookup yields CDR1 PRHDT and CDR2 FYEKMQ (reference sequence). The CDR3 length is 17 residues. Here the CDR3 DNA reads TGTGCCAGCAGCCAAGGTCAGGTCAGCTCCTATAATTCACCCCTCCACTTT. Translation: CASSQGQVSSYNSPLHF. Looking up the rest from reference TRBV13 and TRBJ1-6 gives the full variable domain: AAGVIQSPRHLIKEKRETATLKCYPIPRHDTVYWYQQGPGQDPQFLISFYEKMQSDKGSIPDRFSAQQFSDYHSELNMSSLELGDSALYFCASSQGQVSSYNSPLHFGNGTRLTVT.

The gene calls are TRBV2 and TRBJ1-1; 7 nucleotides align to TRBD1. Germline loops: CDR1 SNHLY, CDR2 FYNNEI. The CDR3 spans 13 residues. V was clipped by 8 bases and J by 3 bases; unmatched bases: 6. CDR3 amino acids: CASRTGGYTEAFF. The CDR3 region has the DNA TGTGCCAGCCGGACAGGAGGCTACACTGAAGCTTTCTTT.

In its sample, this clone was seen once. The V call is TRBV9, the J call TRBJ1-2; D possibly corresponds to TRBD1 (5 bases). Germline CDR1 reads SGDLS; CDR2 reads YYNGEE. V lost 8 bases and J lost 3, with 14 bases in between. The CDR3 has 13 amino acids. In DNA form, the CDR3 reads TGTGCCAGTCAGGCGGGGGGGGACTATGGCTACACCTTC. This encodes CASQAGGDYGYTF.

J is TRBJ2-2 and V is TRBV9; D is perhaps TRBD2 (5 bases). V was pared by 6 bases and J by 6 bases, with 24 bases between. Per the germline V gene, CDR1 is SGDLS and CDR2 is YYNGEE. The CDR3 has 17 residues. CDR3 nucleotides: TGTGCCAGCAACCCCGGGGATGGCGGGTTAAGAGCCGGGGAGCTGTTTTTT. It encodes CASNPGDGGLRAGELFF.

The gene calls are TRBV5-4 and TRBJ2-5; D unclear. The V gene lost 2 bases and the J gene lost 1 base, with 6 bases spanning the gap. This CDR3 spans 13 amino acids. Germline V lookup: CDR1 SGHNT, CDR2 YYREEE (reference sequence). The CDR3: CASSLGVQETQYF. CDR3 sequence (DNA): TGTGCCAGCAGCTTAGGAGTCCAAGAGACCCAGTACTTC.

This clone was counted a single time. The chain uses TRBV4-1 and TRBJ2-7, with D perhaps TRBD1 (6 bases). The CDR3 loop spans 14 amino acids. The V gene lost 1 base and the J gene lost 0 bases, with 7 bases spanning the gap. Germline CDR1 is MGHRA and CDR2 is YSYEKL. In nucleotides, the CDR3 is TGCGCCAGCAGCCAAGGACAGGACTCCTACGAGCAGTACTTC. Encoded protein: CASSQGQDSYEQYF.

V usage is TRBV5-1 and J usage is TRBJ2-1; the match to TRBD2 covers 8 bases. Unmatched junction bases numbered 12, after V lost 4 bases and J lost 9 bases. This CDR3 has 15 amino acids. Germline lookup yields CDR1 SGHRS and CDR2 YFSETQ. CDR3 residues: CASSPNDRTSREQFF. The CDR3 DNA reads TGCGCCAGCAGCCCCAACGATCGGACTAGCCGTGAGCAGTTCTTC. Full variable domain (missing parts from reference TRBV5-1 and TRBJ2-1): KAGVTQTPRYLIKTRGQQVTLSCSPISGHRSVSWYQQTPGQGLQFLFEYFSETQRNKGNFPGRFSGRQFSNSRSEMNVSTLELGDSALYLCASSPNDRTSREQFFGPGTRLTVL.

The rearrangement links TRBV6-1 to TRBJ1-6; no clear D gene. The germline gives CDR1 MNHNS, CDR2 SASEGT. Trimming stripped 1 base from V and 10 bases from J, with 26 bases between. This CDR3 is 19 amino acids long. The CDR3 bases are TGTGCCAGCAGTGAAGGGATGGGAACCTTGGCGTCCCCCAACTCACCCCTCCACTTT. Its protein is CASSEGMGTLASPNSPLHF.

The chain recombines TRBV6-5 with TRBJ2-1; 12 nucleotides match TRBD2. J lost 4 bases, V lost 4 bases, and 2 bases had no gene match. CDR3 length: 15 amino acids. CDR1 and CDR2 from the germline V gene are MNHEY and SVGAGI. The CDR3, as DNA: TGTGCCAGCAGTTTCGGACTAGCGGGATACAATGAGCAGTTCTTC. This translates into CASSFGLAGYNEQFF.

This chain links TRBV4-2 with TRBJ2-7, with 10 nucleotides matching TRBD1. V dropped 4 bases and J dropped 5; count of bases not matched to a gene: 11. The germline V gene encodes CDR1 LGHNA and CDR2 YNFKEQ. There are 16 residues in the CDR3. CDR3: CASSLIAGQGSDEQYF. The CDR3, as DNA: TGTGCCAGCAGCCTTATCGCGGGACAGGGGAGTGACGAGCAGTACTTC.

This chain uses TRBV2 with TRBJ2-5; no definite D call. This CDR3 has 15 residues. V was pared by 6 bases and J by 1 base, with 15 bases between. The germline CDR1 and CDR2 sequences are SNHLY and FYNNEI. DNA for the CDR3: TGTGCCAGCAGGCCCCCCGAGCAGTTCCAAGAGACCCAGTACTTC. Amino acids: CASRPPEQFQETQYF.

V gene TRBV7-2 combines with J gene TRBJ1-4; possibly TRBD1 for D (5 bases). The CDR3 covers 13 residues. Germline V gene data show CDR1 as SGHTA and CDR2 as FQGNSA. The V and J ends lost 8 bases and 8 bases respectively, with 15 bases between them. This chain's CDR3 is CASAAGGGEKLFF. For the CDR3, the DNA is TGTGCCAGCGCCGCGGGGGGGGGAGAAAAACTGTTTTTT. Together with reference TRBV7-2 and TRBJ1-4, the CDR3 gives the full variable domain: GAGVSQSPSNKVTEKGKDVELRCDPISGHTALYWYRQSLGQGLEFLIYFQGNSAPDKSGLPSDRFSAERTGGSVSTLTIQRTQQEDSAVYLCASAAGGGEKLFFGSGTQLSVL.

This CDR3 is CASSLALSSGQETQYF. The CDR3 DNA reads TGTGCCAGCAGCTTAGCGCTCTCAAGCGGGCAAGAGACCCAGTACTTC. The chain combines TRBV7-2 with TRBJ2-5, with a weak D call TRBD2 (6 bases). Germline V gene data show CDR1 as SGHTA and CDR2 as FQGNSA. The CDR3 loop spans 16 amino acids. Between the trimmed V and J ends, which lost 0 bases and 2 bases, there was a span of 13 bases.

The gene calls are TRBV27 and TRBJ2-1; no clear D. V was shortened by 5 bases and J by 10 bases, with 12 bases between the two germline ends. This CDR3 has 12 amino acids. Germline-derived CDR1 and CDR2 are MNHEY and SMNVEV (reference sequence). In DNA form, the CDR3 reads TGTGCCAGCAGTACCGCTAGAAGAGAGCAGTTCTTC. It specifies CASSTARREQFF.

The gene calls are TRBV14 and TRBJ2-1; D not certain. The CDR3 is 14 residues long. V lost 4 bases and J lost 7, with 14 bases in between. The germline CDR1 and CDR2 sequences are SGHDN and FVKESK. This chain's CDR3 is CASSRSPQANEQFF. The CDR3 DNA reads as TGTGCCAGCAGCCGATCCCCCCAGGCGAATGAGCAGTTCTTC.